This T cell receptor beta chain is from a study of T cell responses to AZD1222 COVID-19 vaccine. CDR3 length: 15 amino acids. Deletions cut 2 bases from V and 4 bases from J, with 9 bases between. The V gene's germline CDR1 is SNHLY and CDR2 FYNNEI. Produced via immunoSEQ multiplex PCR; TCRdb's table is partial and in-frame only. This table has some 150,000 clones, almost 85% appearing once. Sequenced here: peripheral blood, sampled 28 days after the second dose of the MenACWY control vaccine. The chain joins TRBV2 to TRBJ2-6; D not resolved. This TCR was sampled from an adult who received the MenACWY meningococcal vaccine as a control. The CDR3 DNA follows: TGTGCCAGCAGTGAACGCAGCCTGGGGGCCAACGTCCTGACTTTC. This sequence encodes CASSERSLGANVLTF.